The 12 T cell receptor beta chains listed next were all sequenced from one sample in a study of blood T cells in healthy people across ages. Through a sample-barcoded 5' primer and a J-beta primer mix, a second PCR was run for 7 to 11 cycles. Each CDR3 protein gets one entry after TCRdb re-called the 5' RACE reads with MiXCR. The repertoire includes approximately 1.5 million distinct CDR3 sequences, 34% of them detected once, and around 10% sits in the top ten. What was sequenced was blood. The source is a woman aged 25 to 39 in good health.

There are a few counts of this clonotype. The chain combines TRBV7-3 with TRBJ2-6; 11 bases agree with TRBD2. Germline CDR1 is SGHTA and CDR2 is FQGTGA. This CDR3 contains 18 residues. V was pared by 3 bases and J by 0 bases, with 4 bases of the junction left unmatched. The CDR3 coding sequence is TGTGCCAGCAGCTTCGGGACTAGCGGCTACTCTGGGGCCAACGTCCTGACTTTC. Translated, it gives CASSFGTSGYSGANVLTF. The complete variable domain, with remaining parts taken from reference TRBV7-3 and TRBJ2-6, reads GAGVSQTPSNKVTEKGKYVELRCDPISGHTALYWYRQSLGQGPEFLIYFQGTGAADDSGLPNDRFFAVRPEGSVSTLKIQRTERGDSAVYLCASSFGTSGYSGANVLTFGAGSRLTVL.

This chain connects TRBV5-6 to TRBJ2-5, with a possible D match to TRBD2 (6 bases). V lost 0 bases, J lost 7 bases, and 13 bases lay in between. CDR3 length: 14 residues. Germline V gene sequence: CDR1 SGHDT, CDR2 YYEEEE. The CDR3 here is CASSLASGLLTQYF. In nucleotides, the CDR3 is TGTGCCAGCAGCTTGGCCAGCGGGCTATTGACCCAGTACTTC.

V usage is TRBV3-1 and J usage is TRBJ2-4, with D uncertain. Germline V gene data show CDR1 as LGHDT and CDR2 as YNNKEL (reference sequence). The CDR3 covers 12 residues. Between the trimmed V and J ends, which lost 6 bases and 6 bases, there was a span of 9 bases. This CDR3 is CASSPSTNIQYF. The CDR3 DNA sequence: TGTGCCAGCAGTCCTTCTACAAACATTCAGTACTTC.

The chain combines TRBV20-1 with TRBJ2-3; possible D gene TRBD2, 6 bases. In germline, CDR1 is DFQATT, CDR2 SNEGSKA (reference sequence). V was trimmed by 3 bases and J by 0 bases, leaving 13 bases between them. The CDR3 spans 15 residues. Here the CDR3 reads CSARDPGESTDTQYF. In DNA form, the CDR3 reads TGCAGTGCTAGGGACCCGGGGGAGAGCACAGATACGCAGTATTTT.

With regard to this clonotype: Sequence at one end of the junction differs from germline and may be a read error. This sequence joins TRBV9 and TRBJ2-3; D gene ambiguous. Germline CDR1 SGDLS, CDR2 YYNGEE. The CDR3 contains 15 residues. The CDR3: CASSVVARAADTRYF. CDR3 nucleotide sequence: TGTGCCAGCAGCGTGGTAGCCCGGGCGGCAGATACGCGGTATTTT.

This clonotype has at least ten counts. The chain recombines TRBV4-2 with TRBJ2-3; perhaps TRBD2 as D (6 bases). V gave up 3 bases and J gave up 0 bases, with 7 bases separating them. The CDR3 consists of 14 residues. Germline loops: CDR1 LGHNA, CDR2 YNFKEQ. In nucleotides, the CDR3 is TGTGCCAGCAGCCACGGGACTAGCACAGATACGCAGTATTTT. Residues: CASSHGTSTDTQYF.

Only one count was recorded for this clonotype. The chain is built from TRBV21-1 and TRBJ2-3; the table's D call, TRBD2, has no DNA check behind it. TRBV21-1 corresponds to a pseudogene. CDR3 length: 16 residues. For the CDR3, the DNA is TGTACCAGCAGGGGAGCGGGGGGGATCATAGCAGATACGCAGTATTTT. Amino acids: CTSRGAGGIIADTQYF.

This sequence joins TRBV20-1 and TRBJ2-7; 12 bases agree with TRBD2. There are 15 residues in the CDR3. With V trimmed by 5 bases and J by 3 bases, 8 bases remained unmatched. CDR1 DFQATT and CDR2 SNEGSKA come from the germline V gene (reference sequence). The CDR3: CSAGSTSGSFYEQYF. The DNA for the CDR3 is TGCAGTGCTGGTTCGACTAGCGGGAGCTTCTACGAGCAGTACTTC.

This chain connects TRBV7-3 to TRBJ2-2; TRBD2 matches 10 bases. The CDR3 length is 15 residues. CDR1 is SGHTA and CDR2 is FQGTGA in the germline V gene. V lost 3 bases, J lost 4 bases, and 2 bases stayed unmatched. CDR3 loop: CASSFSGGGTGELFF. The CDR3 nucleotides are TGTGCCAGCAGCTTCAGCGGGGGGGGCACCGGGGAGCTGTTTTTT.

The chain's CDR3 is CASSLARRRDFQETQYF. The CDR3 DNA reads as TGCGCCAGCAGCTTGGCAAGGCGGAGGGACTTCCAAGAGACCCAGTACTTC. The chain links TRBV5-1 to TRBJ2-5, with D tentatively TRBD2 (6 bases). Germline V gene sequence: CDR1 SGHRS, CDR2 YFSETQ. V dropped 0 bases and J dropped 1 base, with 16 bases sitting between them. This CDR3 is built from 17 residues.

This clonotype was seen a handful of times. The chain carries TRBV20-1 and TRBJ1-6; D gene uncertain. With 4 bases removed from V and 5 bases from J, the gap between germline ends came to 12 bases. Germline assignment: CDR1 DFQATT and CDR2 SNEGSKA (reference sequence). The CDR3 runs to 14 residues. The CDR3 reads CSAKWGGDNSPLHF. The CDR3 DNA sequence: TGCAGTGCTAAGTGGGGTGGAGATAATTCACCCCTCCACTTT.

The chain couples TRBV12-3 or TRBV12-4 to TRBJ1-1; no clear D. The CDR3 spans 12 residues. Trimming removed 8 bases from V and 1 base from J, with 8 bases in between. The CDR3, as DNA: TGTGCCAGCCGTACATCGAACACTGAAGCTTTCTTT. Translation gives CASRTSNTEAFF.